The 32 T cell receptor beta chains given below trace back to one sample, sequenced in a study of T-cell reconstitution after alpha-beta-depleted transplantation in children. Unique molecular identifiers featured in how the TCRbeta library was prepared. Each CDR3 protein is one row after TCRdb ran MiXCR on the PCR reads. Among 420,000 or so distinct CDR3 sequences, roughly 10% were seen once, and the ten largest hold about 5%. The input for sequencing was PBMCs from the stem cell graft donor, taken from the stem cell graft. These receptors all stem from a human donor who donated a stem cell graft to a child with acute myeloid leukemia.

This clonotype has just a few counts. The rearrangement links TRBV10-3 to TRBJ2-4; possible D gene TRBD2, 6 bases. Trimming left V 3 bases short and J 4 bases short, with 19 bases between. This CDR3 region has 17 residues. Germline CDR1 reads ENHRY; CDR2 reads SYGVKD. DNA of the CDR3: TGTGCCATCAGTGACCCCAGTTTTTCTAGCGTTAAAAACATTCAGTACTTC. Encoded protein: CAISDPSFSSVKNIQYF.

This sequence joins TRBV20-1 and TRBJ1-2; D remains ambiguous. Trimming took 4 bases from V and 8 from J, leaving 11 bases between them. The CDR3 runs 11 residues. Germline loops: CDR1 DFQATT, CDR2 SNEGSKA (reference sequence). Here the CDR3 reads CSAKRGGGYTF. CDR3 coding DNA: TGCAGTGCTAAGCGGGGTGGGGGCTACACCTTC.

There are a few counts of this clonotype. The chain is built from TRBV20-1 and TRBJ1-6, with D tentatively TRBD1 (5 bases). V was cut by 0 bases and J by 7 bases, with 13 bases left in between. Germline lookup yields CDR1 DFQATT and CDR2 SNEGSKA (reference sequence). The CDR3 is made up of 15 amino acids. CDR3 amino acids: CSARDGIQGNSPLHF. In nucleotides, the CDR3 is TGCAGTGCTAGAGATGGGATCCAGGGAAATTCACCCCTCCACTTT.

This clonotype has only a few counts. V is TRBV7-8 and J is TRBJ2-1; possibly TRBD1 for D (7 bases). The V gene's germline CDR1 is SGHVS and CDR2 FQNEAQ. The CDR3 is made up of 15 amino acids. Trimming pared 3 bases from V and 7 bases from J, leaving 16 bases between. The CDR3 sequence: CASSFGRRGRNEQFF. CDR3 coding DNA: TGTGCCAGCAGCTTCGGGAGAAGGGGGCGGAATGAGCAGTTCTTC.

As regards this clonotype: The junction departs from the called germline gene at one end, perhaps through a read error. This chain links TRBV12-3 or TRBV12-4 with TRBJ2-3; 9 positions match TRBD2. CDR3 length: 18 residues. In DNA form, the CDR3 reads TGTACCAGCAGTTTCGAACAAGGAGCGGGGGGAAGCACAGATACGCAGTATTTT. Translation gives CTSSFEQGAGGSTDTQYF.

This sequence joins TRBV7-8 and TRBJ1-1; D not resolved. Looked up from germline, CDR1 is SGHVS and CDR2 is FQNEAQ. V was pared by 1 base and J by 8 bases, with 11 bases between. The CDR3 consists of 13 residues. The CDR3 DNA follows: TGTGCCAGCAGCTTAGAGGGTGGCATCGAAGCTTTCTTT. Amino acid sequence: CASSLEGGIEAFF.

This clonotype was seen ten or more times. The chain carries TRBV7-9 and TRBJ2-1; 7 nucleotides agree with TRBD2. Germline CDR1 and CDR2: SEHNR and FQNEAQ (reference sequence). With 4 bases clipped from V and 6 bases from J, the junction kept 6 bases outside the gene matches. The CDR3 has 14 residues. The CDR3 loop is CASSWEGDGNEQFF. CDR3 bases: TGTGCCAGCAGCTGGGAGGGAGATGGCAATGAGCAGTTCTTC.

V is TRBV20-1 and J is TRBJ1-1; D is ambiguous. Germline V lookup: CDR1 DFQATT, CDR2 SNEGSKA (reference sequence). The CDR3 length is 14 residues. Trimming left V 1 base short and J 1 base short, with 10 bases between. CDR3 in amino acids: CSARVNRANTEAFF. The CDR3 region has the DNA TGCAGTGCTAGAGTGAACCGGGCGAACACTGAAGCTTTCTTT.

This clonotype was counted at least ten times. The chain has TRBV20-1 and TRBJ2-3; D is unclear. V gave up 6 bases and J gave up 4 bases, with 17 bases separating them. Germline lookup yields CDR1 DFQATT and CDR2 SNEGSKA (reference sequence). The CDR3 consists of 14 residues. The DNA of the CDR3 is TGCAGTGCGAAAAGTTACGCACGGCCAGATACGCAGTATTTT. Amino acid sequence: CSAKSYARPDTQYF.

This clonotype was counted many times. This chain connects TRBV20-1 to TRBJ2-4; weak D call: TRBD2 (5 bases). This CDR3 is 13 amino acids long. V gave up 6 bases and J gave up 8 bases, with 17 bases separating them. In germline, CDR1 is DFQATT, CDR2 SNEGSKA (reference sequence). DNA of the CDR3: TGCAGTGCCACATACGACCAGGAGGACATTCAGTACTTC. Its translation is CSATYDQEDIQYF.

Only a few counts were recorded for this clonotype. V usage is TRBV20-1 and J usage is TRBJ2-3; 9 bases match TRBD1. Germline lookup yields CDR1 DFQATT and CDR2 SNEGSKA (reference sequence). The trim removed 8 bases at V and 4 bases at J, leaving 10 bases unmatched. CDR3 size: 14 residues. CDR3 DNA sequence: TGCAGTCCAGCACAGGGGGCGCCCGCAGATACGCAGTATTTT. As protein: CSPAQGAPADTQYF.

The genes are TRBV7-9 and TRBJ1-2, with TRBD1 as a possible D gene (5 bases). The CDR3 runs 13 residues. Per the germline V gene, CDR1 is SEHNR and CDR2 is FQNEAQ (reference sequence). The V end lost 7 bases, the J end lost 6 bases, and 15 bases lay between the germline ends. The CDR3 DNA reads TGTGCCAGCATCATAAGGGGTTCGGATGGCTACACCTTC. Its translation is CASIIRGSDGYTF.

This clonotype was counted a few times. In DNA, the CDR3 is TGTGCCAGCACAAGGGGCTCCTATAATTCACCCCTCCACTTT. Translated, it gives CASTRGSYNSPLHF. The chain joins TRBV7-9 to TRBJ1-6; D is possibly TRBD1 (5 bases). This CDR3 comprises 14 residues. Germline CDR1 is SEHNR and CDR2 is FQNEAQ (reference sequence). Trimming removed 7 bases from V and 0 bases from J, with 7 bases in between.

This clonotype occurred many times. The gene calls are TRBV9 and TRBJ2-1; D might be TRBD1 (5 bases). CDR3 length: 17 amino acids. Germline V gives CDR1 SGDLS, CDR2 YYNGEE. Trimming stripped 2 bases from V and 8 bases from J, with 23 bases between. As DNA, the CDR3 is TGTGCCAGCAGCGTGCGCCTGGGGCAGGGCCCCCCTGATGAGCAGTTCTTC. It is translated as CASSVRLGQGPPDEQFF. The variable domain in full, with the rest retrieved from reference TRBV9 and TRBJ2-1, is DSGVTQTPKHLITATGQRVTLRCSPRSGDLSVYWYQQSLDQGLQFLIQYYNGEERAKGNILERFSAQQFPDLHSELNLSSLELGDSALYFCASSVRLGQGPPDEQFFGPGTRLTVL.

This clonotype was detected ten times or more. The V gene is TRBV12-3 or TRBV12-4, the J gene TRBJ2-5, with TRBD2 as a possible D gene (6 bases). This CDR3 has 16 residues. The V end was cut by 1 base, the J end by 2 bases, with 14 bases between. In nucleotides, the CDR3 is TGTGCCAGCAGTTTAGGGGGACTTAGCTATCAAGAGACCCAGTACTTC. Protein: CASSLGGLSYQETQYF.

This clonotype was observed many times. J is TRBJ2-5 and V is TRBV5-1; a weak D match, TRBD2 (6 bases). Trimming cost V 5 bases and J 5 bases, with 13 bases left between them. CDR1 and CDR2 (germline): SGHRS, YFSETQ. This CDR3 contains 13 residues. The CDR3 DNA sequence: TGCGCCAGCAGGATCAGCCTAGCGGAGACCCAGTACTTC. It specifies CASRISLAETQYF.

This clonotype has just a few counts. The chain is built from TRBV21-1 and TRBJ1-6. TRBV21-1 is flagged as a pseudogene. This CDR3 has 18 residues. The CDR3 region has the DNA TGTGCCAGCAGCAAATCGCACCGTCGACTCAAACCTGATTCACCCCTCCACTTT. It codes for CASSKSHRRLKPDSPLHF.

This clonotype appeared a few times. The chain combines TRBV7-8 with TRBJ2-7, with 11 bases fitting TRBD2. CDR1 and CDR2 (germline): SGHVS, FQNEAQ. The V and J ends lost 5 bases and 0 bases, in that order; junction bases with no gene match: 12. CDR3 length equals 18 residues. CDR3 protein: CASSPGLAGGKSSYEQYV. For the CDR3, the DNA is TGTGCCAGCAGCCCCGGGCTAGCGGGGGGTAAAAGCTCCTACGAGCAGTACGTC.

The chain couples TRBV5-1 to TRBJ2-7; 11 nucleotides line up with TRBD2. The V segment lost 0 bases and the J segment 2 bases; nucleotides outside the gene matches: 1. CDR3 length: 15 residues. Germline CDR1 reads SGHRS; CDR2 reads YFSETQ. The CDR3 loop reads CASSLVAGGPYEQYF. The CDR3 nucleotides are TGCGCCAGCAGCTTGGTAGCGGGAGGGCCCTACGAGCAGTACTTC. Variable domain in full (rest from reference TRBV5-1 and TRBJ2-7): KAGVTQTPRYLIKTRGQQVTLSCSPISGHRSVSWYQQTPGQGLQFLFEYFSETQRNKGNFPGRFSGRQFSNSRSEMNVSTLELGDSALYLCASSLVAGGPYEQYFGPGTRLTVT.

Comments on this clonotype: This may come from a read error, since a much larger clone is one base off. The chain joins TRBV5-1 to TRBJ2-5; D is unresolved. Trimming removed 3 bases at V and 7 bases at J, with 16 bases between. CDR1 SGHRS and CDR2 YFSETQ come from the germline V gene. The CDR3 extends over 14 amino acids. This CDR3 is CASSSGQLVVTQYF. CDR3 coding DNA: TGCGCCAGCAGCTCCGGGCAGCTGGTGGTGACCCAGTACTTC.

The rearrangement links TRBV5-5 to TRBJ1-5, with D possibly TRBD1 on 5 matching bases. Deletions cut 4 bases from V and 6 bases from J, with 14 bases between. The germline gives CDR1 SGHKS, CDR2 YYEKEE (reference sequence). CDR3 length equals 14 residues. In nucleotides, the CDR3 is TGTGCCAGCAGCACTTCGGGGCCAGGTCAGCCCCAGCATTTT. Its protein is CASSTSGPGQPQHF.

This clonotype has just a few counts. This chain uses TRBV2 with TRBJ1-5; D unresolved. This CDR3 is built from 15 residues. Germline-derived CDR1 and CDR2 are SNHLY and FYNNEI. The V and J ends lost 8 bases and 0 bases respectively, with 14 bases between them. The DNA for the CDR3 is TGTGCCAGCGGGCCTAATCGTGTTAGCAATCAGCCCCAGCATTTT. Residues: CASGPNRVSNQPQHF.

This clonotype was seen a handful of times. The chain joins TRBV20-1 to TRBJ2-7; 7 positions agree with TRBD1. CDR1 is DFQATT, CDR2 SNEGSKA, per germline (reference sequence). The CDR3 runs 14 residues. Trimming at V came to 6 bases and at J to 2 bases, leaving 10 bases not matched to a gene. The CDR3 sequence: CSAIPGQDPYEQYF. The CDR3 coding sequence is TGCAGTGCCATTCCCGGACAGGACCCCTACGAGCAGTACTTC.

This clonotype was counted a few times. V gene TRBV5-1 combines with J gene TRBJ2-1; 10 bases are shared with TRBD2. The junction had 7 bases not matched to a gene; V was cut back by 3 bases and J by 1 base. Germline CDR1 and CDR2: SGHRS and YFSETQ. The CDR3 extends over 17 amino acids. The CDR3: CASSSPTSGESYNEQFF. CDR3 sequence (DNA): TGCGCCAGCAGCTCGCCTACTAGCGGGGAGTCCTACAATGAGCAGTTCTTC.

V is TRBV24-1 and J is TRBJ2-3, with TRBD2 identical over 10 bases. Trimming took 2 bases from V and 3 from J; bases not matched to a gene: 10. CDR1 is KGHDR and CDR2 is SFDVKD in the germline V gene. This CDR3 is built from 18 residues. Here the CDR3 DNA reads TGTGCCACCAGTGATTCTGGAGCTAGCGGGAGTTTTACAGATACGCAGTATTTT. This gives the protein CATSDSGASGSFTDTQYF.

This clonotype was counted a few times. The chain links TRBV5-1 to TRBJ2-3, with 9 bases fitting TRBD1. This CDR3 has 16 residues. CDR1 is SGHRS, CDR2 YFSETQ, per germline. V was clipped by 2 bases and J by 2 bases; unmatched bases: 6. The CDR3 DNA is TGCGCCAGCAGCTTTGACAGGGGGTCTTCCACAGATACGCAGTATTTT. This codes for CASSFDRGSSTDTQYF. Full variable domain (missing parts from reference TRBV5-1 and TRBJ2-3): KAGVTQTPRYLIKTRGQQVTLSCSPISGHRSVSWYQQTPGQGLQFLFEYFSETQRNKGNFPGRFSGRQFSNSRSEMNVSTLELGDSALYLCASSFDRGSSTDTQYFGPGTRLTVL.

This clonotype was counted between two and nine times. The chain recombines TRBV5-1 with TRBJ1-4; TRBD1 might be the D (6 bases). There are 14 residues in the CDR3. Between the trimmed V and J ends, which lost 2 bases and 8 bases, there was a span of 13 bases. Germline V gives CDR1 SGHRS, CDR2 YFSETQ. The CDR3 DNA sequence: TGCGCCAGCAGCTTACAGGGAGGCGGGGAAAAACTGTTTTTT. Translating it yields CASSLQGGGEKLFF.

Ten or more counts support this clonotype. The chain carries TRBV7-9 and TRBJ1-1; D is unclear. Germline V gene lookup returns CDR1 SEHNR and CDR2 FQNEAQ (reference sequence). V lost 2 bases to trimming and J lost 3 bases, with 10 bases between them. The length of the CDR3 is 14 residues. CDR3 in DNA: TGTGCCAGCAGCTTAAGGGAAGGTGACACTGAAGCTTTCTTT. Its translation is CASSLREGDTEAFF.

This clonotype has only a few counts. CDR3 protein: CASSLVLGQDEQYF. DNA of the CDR3: TGCGCCAGCAGCTTGGTTTTAGGGCAAGACGAGCAGTACTTC. V gene TRBV5-1 combines with J gene TRBJ2-7; D is ambiguous. CDR3 length: 14 residues. The V and J ends lost 0 bases and 5 bases respectively, with 12 bases between them. Looked up from germline, CDR1 is SGHRS and CDR2 is YFSETQ.

DNA for the CDR3: TGTGCTAGTGGTTTGTCGCTAGCGGGAGTCTCTCCTTACTTC. Protein: CASGLSLAGVSPYF. J is TRBJ2-5 and V is TRBV12-5, with 10 positions matching TRBD2. The junction had 11 bases not matched to a gene; V was cut back by 2 bases and J by 14 bases. The length of the CDR3 is 14 residues. CDR1 is LGHNT and CDR2 is FRNRAP in the germline V gene.

DNA of the CDR3: TGTGCCAGCAGCTTAGACGTGTCCAGGGGGACCCAGTACTTC. Protein product: CASSLDVSRGTQYF. The rearrangement joins TRBV7-2 to TRBJ2-5; maybe TRBD1 (6 bases). CDR3 size: 14 residues. Trimming left V 1 base short and J 7 bases short, with 13 bases between. The germline CDR1 and CDR2 sequences are SGHTA and FQGNSA. The whole variable domain, remainder taken from reference TRBV7-2 and TRBJ2-5, is GAGVSQSPSNKVTEKGKDVELRCDPISGHTALYWYRQSLGQGLEFLIYFQGNSAPDKSGLPSDRFSAERTGGSVSTLTIQRTQQEDSAVYLCASSLDVSRGTQYFGPGTRLLVL.

This clonotype was seen only a few times. V usage is TRBV12-3 or TRBV12-4 and J usage is TRBJ1-5; D possibly corresponds to TRBD1 (6 bases). Trimming took off 3 bases at V and 2 bases at J, with 11 bases between the two ends. The length of the CDR3 is 15 residues. The CDR3: CASSFGSGGNQPQHF. In DNA, the CDR3 is TGTGCCAGCAGTTTTGGGTCAGGGGGCAATCAGCCCCAGCATTTT.